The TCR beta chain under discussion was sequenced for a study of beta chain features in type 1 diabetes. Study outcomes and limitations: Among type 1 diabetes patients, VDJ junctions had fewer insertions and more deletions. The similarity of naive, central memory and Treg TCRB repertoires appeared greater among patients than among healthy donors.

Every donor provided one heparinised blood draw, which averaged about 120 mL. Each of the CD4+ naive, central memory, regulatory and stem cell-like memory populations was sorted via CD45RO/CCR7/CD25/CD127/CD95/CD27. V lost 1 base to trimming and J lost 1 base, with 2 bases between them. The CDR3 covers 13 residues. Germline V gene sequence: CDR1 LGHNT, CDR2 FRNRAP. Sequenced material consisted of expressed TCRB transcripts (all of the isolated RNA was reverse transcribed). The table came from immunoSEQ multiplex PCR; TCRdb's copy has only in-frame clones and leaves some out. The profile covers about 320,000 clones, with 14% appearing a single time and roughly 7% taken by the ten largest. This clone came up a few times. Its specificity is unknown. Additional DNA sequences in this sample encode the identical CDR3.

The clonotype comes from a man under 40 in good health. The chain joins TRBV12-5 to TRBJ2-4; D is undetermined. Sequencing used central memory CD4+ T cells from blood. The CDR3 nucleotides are TGTGCTAGTGGTTTGGGGGCCAAAAACATTCAGTACTTC. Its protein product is CASGLGAKNIQYF.